The present T cell receptor beta chain was sequenced within a study of control samples from healthy donors and cancer patients. The V gene lost 3 bases and the J gene lost 5 bases, with 16 bases spanning the gap. Per germline, CDR1 MNHEY and CDR2 SVGAGI. The CDR3 extends over 15 amino acids. This clone was seen once. Only in-frame clones appear in the TCRdb table, and some are missing; sequencing was by immunoSEQ multiplex PCR. The sample lists approximately 170,000 clones, 93% occurring once. The source of this sequence is a woman aged 55-70 years in good health. The sequenced material came from blood. This chain connects TRBV6-5 to TRBJ2-5; D is perhaps TRBD1 (6 bases). This CDR3 is CASSYTGGPRETQYF. DNA for the CDR3: TGTGCCAGCAGTTATACTGGGGGCCCTAGGGAGACCCAGTACTTC.